This TCR beta chain was captured by sequencing in a study of identical twins. Whole-study findings and limits: Fewer insertions marked abundant cord blood beta clonotypes; young adult naive trended weakly, memory not at all. Out-of-frame alpha sequences shared by twins showed excess low generation probability.

Unique molecular identifiers were in the cDNA, with template-switch universal primer binding. TCRdb fed the 5' RACE reads into MiXCR, producing one record per CDR3 protein. The table lists around 500,000 distinct CDR3 sequences, 13% to 15% of them singletons. A few counts support this clonotype. The antigen is undetermined. The CDR3 length is 16 residues. Trimming cost V 6 bases and J 0 bases; bases outside gene matches: 10. Germline loops: CDR1 DFQATT, CDR2 SNEGSKA (reference sequence). The same specimen was also included in a second study, on yellow fever vaccine responses in identical twins. From that report: Reported findings indicate that twins' vaccine T cell responses seemed partially convergent, partially personalized.

The clonotype comes from a woman under 30 in good health. The chain combines TRBV20-1 with TRBJ2-5; 10 positions match TRBD2. The sequenced material came from CD4+ T cells sorted from blood. The CDR3 DNA follows: TGCAGTGCAATTACTGGACTAGCGGTCTACCAAGAGACCCAGTACTTC. As protein: CSAITGLAVYQETQYF.